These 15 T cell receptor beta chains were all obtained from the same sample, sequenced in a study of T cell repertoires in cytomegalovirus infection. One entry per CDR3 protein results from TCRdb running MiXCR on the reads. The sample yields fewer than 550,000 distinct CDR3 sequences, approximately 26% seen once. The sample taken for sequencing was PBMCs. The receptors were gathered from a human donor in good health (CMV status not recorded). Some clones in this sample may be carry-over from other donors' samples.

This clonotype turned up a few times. The CDR3 reads CASSDRGGTEAFF. The CDR3 nucleotides are TGTGCCAGCAGTGACAGGGGAGGGACTGAAGCTTTCTTT. The gene calls are TRBV27 and TRBJ1-1, with 8 bases lining up with TRBD1. Germline loops: CDR1 MNHEY, CDR2 SMNVEV (reference sequence). J was trimmed by 5 bases and V by 5 bases; bases with no gene match: 4. This CDR3 has 13 residues.

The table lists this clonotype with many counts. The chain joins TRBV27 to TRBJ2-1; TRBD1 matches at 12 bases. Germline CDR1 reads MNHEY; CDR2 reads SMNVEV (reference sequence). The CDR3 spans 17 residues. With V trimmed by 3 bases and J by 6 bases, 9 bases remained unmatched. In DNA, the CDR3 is TGTGCCAGCAGTTTGATCCGGGACAGGGGGCCAGGCAATGAGCAGTTCTTC. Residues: CASSLIRDRGPGNEQFF.

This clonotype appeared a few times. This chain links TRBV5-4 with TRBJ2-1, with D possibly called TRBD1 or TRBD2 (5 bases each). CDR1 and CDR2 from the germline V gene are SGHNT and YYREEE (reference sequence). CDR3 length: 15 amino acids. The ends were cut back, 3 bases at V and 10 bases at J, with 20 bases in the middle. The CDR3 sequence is CASSYAGAAASEQFF. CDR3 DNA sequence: TGTGCCAGCAGCTATGCCGGGGCTGCCGCCTCAGAGCAGTTCTTC.

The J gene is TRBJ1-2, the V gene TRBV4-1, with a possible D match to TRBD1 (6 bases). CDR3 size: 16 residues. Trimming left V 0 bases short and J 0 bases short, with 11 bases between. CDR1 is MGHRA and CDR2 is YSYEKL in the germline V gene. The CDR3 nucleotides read TGCGCCAGCAGCCAAGAACCCGGGACAACTAACTATGGCTACACCTTC. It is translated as CASSQEPGTTNYGYTF.

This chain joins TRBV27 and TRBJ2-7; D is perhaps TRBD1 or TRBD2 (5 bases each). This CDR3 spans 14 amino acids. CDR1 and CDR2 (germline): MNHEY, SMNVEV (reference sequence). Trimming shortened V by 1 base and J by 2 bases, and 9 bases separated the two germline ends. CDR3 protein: CASSLYPGPYEQYF. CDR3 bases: TGTGCCAGCAGTTTATATCCGGGGCCCTACGAGCAGTACTTC.

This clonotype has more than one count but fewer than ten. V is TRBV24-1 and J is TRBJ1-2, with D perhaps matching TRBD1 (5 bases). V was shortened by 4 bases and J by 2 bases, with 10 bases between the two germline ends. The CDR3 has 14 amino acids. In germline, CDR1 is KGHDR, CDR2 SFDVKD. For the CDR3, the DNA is TGTGCCACCAGTGACCAGGACATCAACTATGGCTACACCTTC. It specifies CATSDQDINYGYTF.

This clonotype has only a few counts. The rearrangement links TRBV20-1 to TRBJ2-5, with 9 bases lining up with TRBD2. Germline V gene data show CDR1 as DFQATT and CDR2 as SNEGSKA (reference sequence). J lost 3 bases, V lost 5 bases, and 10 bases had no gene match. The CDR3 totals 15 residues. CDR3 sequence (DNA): TGCAGTGCTCATGATGGGACTAGCCCAGAAGAGACCCAGTACTTC. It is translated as CSAHDGTSPEETQYF.

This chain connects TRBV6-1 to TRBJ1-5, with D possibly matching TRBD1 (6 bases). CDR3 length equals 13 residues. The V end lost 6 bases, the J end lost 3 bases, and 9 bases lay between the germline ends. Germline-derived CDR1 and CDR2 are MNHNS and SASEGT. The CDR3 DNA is TGTGCCAGCAGACAGGGCATCAATCAGCCCCAGCATTTT. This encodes CASRQGINQPQHF.

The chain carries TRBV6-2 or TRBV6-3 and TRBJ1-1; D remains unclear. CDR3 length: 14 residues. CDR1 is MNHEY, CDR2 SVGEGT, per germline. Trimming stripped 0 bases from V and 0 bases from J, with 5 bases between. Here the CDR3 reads CASSYSEVNTEAFF. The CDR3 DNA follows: TGTGCCAGCAGTTACTCCGAGGTGAACACTGAAGCTTTCTTT.

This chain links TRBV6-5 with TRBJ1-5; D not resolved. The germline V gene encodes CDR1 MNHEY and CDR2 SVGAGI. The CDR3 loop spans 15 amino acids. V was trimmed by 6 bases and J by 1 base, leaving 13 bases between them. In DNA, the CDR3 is TGTGCCAGCAGAAGGTCATGGAGGAGCAATCAGCCCCAGCATTTT. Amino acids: CASRRSWRSNQPQHF.

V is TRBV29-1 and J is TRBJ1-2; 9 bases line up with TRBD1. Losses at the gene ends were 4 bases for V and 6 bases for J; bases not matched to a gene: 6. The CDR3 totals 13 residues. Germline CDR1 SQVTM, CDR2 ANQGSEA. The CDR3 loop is CSVAGQGRNGYTF. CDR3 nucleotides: TGCAGCGTTGCAGGACAGGGGCGCAATGGCTACACCTTC.

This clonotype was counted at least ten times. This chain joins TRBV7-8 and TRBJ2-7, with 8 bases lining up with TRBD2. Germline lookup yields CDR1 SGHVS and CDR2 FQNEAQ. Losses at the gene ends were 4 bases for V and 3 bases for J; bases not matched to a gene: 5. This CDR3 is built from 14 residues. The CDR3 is CASSSYSGIYEQYF. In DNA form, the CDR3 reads TGTGCCAGCAGCTCGTATAGCGGGATCTACGAGCAGTACTTC.

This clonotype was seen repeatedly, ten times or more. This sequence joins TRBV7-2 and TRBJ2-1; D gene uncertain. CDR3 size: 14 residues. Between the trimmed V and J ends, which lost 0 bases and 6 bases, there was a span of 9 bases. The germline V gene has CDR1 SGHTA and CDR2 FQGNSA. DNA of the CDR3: TGTGCCAGCAGCTTAGCCGGGTCAGCCAATGAGCAGTTCTTC. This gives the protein CASSLAGSANEQFF.

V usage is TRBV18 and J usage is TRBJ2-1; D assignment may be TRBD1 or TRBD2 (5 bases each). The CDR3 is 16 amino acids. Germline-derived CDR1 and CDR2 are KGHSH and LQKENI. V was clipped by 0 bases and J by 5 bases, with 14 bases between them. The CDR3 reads CASSPPGTNGDNEQFF. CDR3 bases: TGTGCCAGCTCACCACCGGGGACCAACGGGGACAATGAGCAGTTCTTC.

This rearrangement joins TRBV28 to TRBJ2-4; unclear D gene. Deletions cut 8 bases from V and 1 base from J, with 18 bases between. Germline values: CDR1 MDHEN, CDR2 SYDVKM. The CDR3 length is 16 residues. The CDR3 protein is CASRSATSVAKNIQYF. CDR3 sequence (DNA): TGTGCCAGCCGCTCGGCCACCTCGGTGGCCAAAAACATTCAGTACTTC.